This T cell receptor beta chain was profiled in a study of neoadjuvant nivolumab and ipilimumab in lung cancer. Study-level background: Patients got nivolumab 3 mg/kg on days 1, 15 and 29; combination added ipilimumab 1 mg/kg day 1.

In the case of this clone: Its antigen is not identified.

Profiling relied on immunoSEQ multiplex PCR, and the TCRdb table lists in-frame clones only, not all of them. The sample consists of 30,000 or so clones, over 80% of them appearing once. The germline V and J ends were trimmed by 4 bases and 4 bases, with 5 bases remaining between them. This CDR3 is 12 amino acids long. Germline-derived CDR1 and CDR2 are SGHVT and SQSDAQ. Study results and caveats: Pretherapy blood TCR richness correlated positively with resected tumor richness. From pretherapy to surgery, tumor richness and clonality rose with dual therapy. Compared with tumor-adjacent uninvolved lung, resected tumors showed greater richness and clonality.

This clonotype was obtained from an adult with non-small cell lung cancer. The sequenced sample was tumor tissue, obtained after neoadjuvant nivolumab, alone or with ipilimumab, at or shortly before surgery. The V and J genes are TRBV7-4 and TRBJ1-5, with a weak D call TRBD1 (5 bases). For the CDR3, the DNA is TGTGCCAGCAGCTCAGGGAATCAGCCCCAGCATTTT. Amino acids: CASSSGNQPQHF.